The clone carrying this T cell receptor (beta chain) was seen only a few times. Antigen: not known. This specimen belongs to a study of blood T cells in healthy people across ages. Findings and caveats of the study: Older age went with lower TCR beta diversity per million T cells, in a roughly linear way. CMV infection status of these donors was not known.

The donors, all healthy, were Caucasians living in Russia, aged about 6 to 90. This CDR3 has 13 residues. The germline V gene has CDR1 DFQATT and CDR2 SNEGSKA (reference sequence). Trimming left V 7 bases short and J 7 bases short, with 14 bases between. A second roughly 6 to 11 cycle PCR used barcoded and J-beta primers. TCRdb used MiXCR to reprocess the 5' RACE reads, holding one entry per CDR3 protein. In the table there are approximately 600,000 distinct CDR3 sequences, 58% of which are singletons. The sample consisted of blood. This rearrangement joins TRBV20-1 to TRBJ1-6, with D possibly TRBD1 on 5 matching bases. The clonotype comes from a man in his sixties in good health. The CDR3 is CSGGTTVNSPLHF. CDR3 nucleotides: TGCAGTGGGGGCACGACAGTAAATTCACCCCTCCACTTT.